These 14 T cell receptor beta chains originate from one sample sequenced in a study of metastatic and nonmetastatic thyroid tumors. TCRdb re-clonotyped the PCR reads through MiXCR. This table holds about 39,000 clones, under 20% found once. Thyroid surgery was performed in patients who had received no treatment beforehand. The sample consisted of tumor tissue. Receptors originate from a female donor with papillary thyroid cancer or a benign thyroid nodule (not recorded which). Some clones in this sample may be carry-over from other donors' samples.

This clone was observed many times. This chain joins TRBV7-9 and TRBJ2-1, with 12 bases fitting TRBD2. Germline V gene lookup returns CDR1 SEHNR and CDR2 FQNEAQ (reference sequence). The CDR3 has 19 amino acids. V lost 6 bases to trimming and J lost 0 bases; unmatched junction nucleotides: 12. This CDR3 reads CASSPRGLAGGSSYNEQFF. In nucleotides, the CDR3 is TGTGCCAGCAGTCCCAGGGGTCTAGCGGGGGGGAGCTCCTACAATGAGCAGTTCTTC.

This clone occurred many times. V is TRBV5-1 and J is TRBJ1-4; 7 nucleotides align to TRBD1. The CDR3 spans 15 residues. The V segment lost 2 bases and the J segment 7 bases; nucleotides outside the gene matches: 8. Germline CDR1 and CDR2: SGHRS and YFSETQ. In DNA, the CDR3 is TGCGCCAGCAGCTTTTCCAGGGGGGCTCGTGAAAAACTGTTTTTT. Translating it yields CASSFSRGAREKLFF.

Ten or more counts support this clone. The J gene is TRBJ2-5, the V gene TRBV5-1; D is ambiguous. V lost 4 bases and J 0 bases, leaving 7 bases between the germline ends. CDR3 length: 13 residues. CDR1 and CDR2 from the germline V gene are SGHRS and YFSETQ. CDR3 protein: CASSPQYQETQYF. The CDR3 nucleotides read TGCGCCAGCAGCCCACAGTACCAAGAGACCCAGTACTTC.

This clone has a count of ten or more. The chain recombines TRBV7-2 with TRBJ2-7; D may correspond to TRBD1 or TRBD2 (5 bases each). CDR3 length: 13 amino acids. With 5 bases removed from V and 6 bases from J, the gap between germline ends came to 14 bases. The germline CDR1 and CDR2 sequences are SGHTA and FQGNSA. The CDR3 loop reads CASSPQLRGEQYF. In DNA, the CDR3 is TGTGCCAGCAGCCCGCAGCTGAGGGGCGAGCAGTACTTC.

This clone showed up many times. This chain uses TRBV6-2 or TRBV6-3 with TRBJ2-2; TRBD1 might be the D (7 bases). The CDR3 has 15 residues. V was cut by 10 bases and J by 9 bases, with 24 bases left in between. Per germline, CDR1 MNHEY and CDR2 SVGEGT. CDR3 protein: CATTLGRQGGRELFF. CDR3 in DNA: TGTGCCACCACGCTGGGTCGCCAGGGGGGCCGGGAGCTGTTTTTT.

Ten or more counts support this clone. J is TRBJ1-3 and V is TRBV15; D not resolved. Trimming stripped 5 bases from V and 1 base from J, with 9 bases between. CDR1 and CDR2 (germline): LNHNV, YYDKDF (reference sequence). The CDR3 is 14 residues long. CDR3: CATSLSGSGNTIYF. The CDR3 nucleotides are TGTGCCACCAGCCTCTCGGGGTCTGGAAACACCATATATTTT.

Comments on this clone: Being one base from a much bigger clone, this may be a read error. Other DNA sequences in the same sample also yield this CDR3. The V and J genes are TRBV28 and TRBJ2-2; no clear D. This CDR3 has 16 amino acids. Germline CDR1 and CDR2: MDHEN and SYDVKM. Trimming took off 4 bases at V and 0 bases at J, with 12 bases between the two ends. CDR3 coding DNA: TGTGCCAGCAGTTCTCCCGATCTTGCGAACACCGGGGAGCTGTTTTTT. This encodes CASSSPDLANTGELFF.

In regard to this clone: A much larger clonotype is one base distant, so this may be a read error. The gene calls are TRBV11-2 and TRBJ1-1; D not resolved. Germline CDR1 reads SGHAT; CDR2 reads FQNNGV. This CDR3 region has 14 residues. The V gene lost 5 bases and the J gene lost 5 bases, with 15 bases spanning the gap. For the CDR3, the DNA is TGTGCCAGCAGCCCTCAGGTCAGTAGGACTGAAGCTTTCTTT. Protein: CASSPQVSRTEAFF.

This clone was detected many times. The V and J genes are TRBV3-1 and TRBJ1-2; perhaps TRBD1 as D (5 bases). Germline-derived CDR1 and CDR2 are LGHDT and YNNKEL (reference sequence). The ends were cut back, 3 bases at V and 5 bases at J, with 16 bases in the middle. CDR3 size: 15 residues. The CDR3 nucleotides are TGTGCCAGCAGCCAGGGCCGGGGGGGGACTTATGGCTACACCTTC. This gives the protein CASSQGRGGTYGYTF.

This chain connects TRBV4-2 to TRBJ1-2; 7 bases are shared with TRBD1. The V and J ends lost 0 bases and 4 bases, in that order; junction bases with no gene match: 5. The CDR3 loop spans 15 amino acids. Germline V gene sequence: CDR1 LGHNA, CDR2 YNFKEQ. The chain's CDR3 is CASSQDSGQIYGYTF. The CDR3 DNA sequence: TGTGCCAGCAGCCAAGACTCGGGACAGATCTATGGCTACACCTTC.

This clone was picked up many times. This CDR3 reads CASSSGVGQAPNRSYQETQYF. For the CDR3, the DNA is TGTGCCAGCAGTTCAGGGGTGGGACAGGCGCCCAACCGTAGTTATCAAGAGACCCAGTACTTC. The rearrangement uses TRBV28 and TRBJ2-5; 8 bases line up with TRBD1. Germline CDR1 and CDR2: MDHEN and SYDVKM. Trimming at V came to 4 bases and at J to 2 bases, leaving 24 bases not matched to a gene. The CDR3 covers 21 residues.

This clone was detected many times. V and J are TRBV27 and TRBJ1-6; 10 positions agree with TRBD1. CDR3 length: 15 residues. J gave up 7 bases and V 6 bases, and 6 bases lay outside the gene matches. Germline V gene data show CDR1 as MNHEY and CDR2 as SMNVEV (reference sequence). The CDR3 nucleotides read TGTGCCAGCAGCCCCTGGGGACAGGGGAATTCACCCCTCCACTTT. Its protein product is CASSPWGQGNSPLHF.

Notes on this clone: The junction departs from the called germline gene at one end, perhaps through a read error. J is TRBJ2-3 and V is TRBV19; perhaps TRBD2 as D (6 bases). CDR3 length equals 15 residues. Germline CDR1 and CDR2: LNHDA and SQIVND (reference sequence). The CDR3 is CASSSPGGTTYTQYF. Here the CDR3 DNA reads TGTGCCAGTAGTAGTCCCGGAGGGACCACATATACGCAGTATTTT.

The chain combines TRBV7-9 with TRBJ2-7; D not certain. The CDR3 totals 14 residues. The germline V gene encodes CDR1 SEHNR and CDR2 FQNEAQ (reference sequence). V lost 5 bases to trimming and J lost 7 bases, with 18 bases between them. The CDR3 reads CASSPGLSSREQYF. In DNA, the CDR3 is TGTGCCAGCAGCCCCGGGCTCAGCTCTCGGGAGCAGTACTTC.